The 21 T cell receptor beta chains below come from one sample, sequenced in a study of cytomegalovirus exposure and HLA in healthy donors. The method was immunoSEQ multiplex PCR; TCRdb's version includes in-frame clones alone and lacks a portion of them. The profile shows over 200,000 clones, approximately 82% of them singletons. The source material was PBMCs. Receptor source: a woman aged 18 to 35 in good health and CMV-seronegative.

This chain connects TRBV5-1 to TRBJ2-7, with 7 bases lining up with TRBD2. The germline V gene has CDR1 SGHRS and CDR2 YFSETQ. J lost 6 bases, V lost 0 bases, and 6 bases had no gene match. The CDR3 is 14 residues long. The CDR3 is CASSLGGGPREQYF. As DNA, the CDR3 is TGCGCCAGCAGCTTGGGGGGGGGTCCCCGCGAGCAGTACTTC.

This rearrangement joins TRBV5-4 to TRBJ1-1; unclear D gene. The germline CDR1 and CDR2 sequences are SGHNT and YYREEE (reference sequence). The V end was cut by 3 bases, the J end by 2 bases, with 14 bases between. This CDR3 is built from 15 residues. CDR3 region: CASSSLNRLNTEAFF. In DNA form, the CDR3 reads TGTGCCAGCAGCTCTTTGAACAGACTCAACACTGAAGCTTTCTTT.

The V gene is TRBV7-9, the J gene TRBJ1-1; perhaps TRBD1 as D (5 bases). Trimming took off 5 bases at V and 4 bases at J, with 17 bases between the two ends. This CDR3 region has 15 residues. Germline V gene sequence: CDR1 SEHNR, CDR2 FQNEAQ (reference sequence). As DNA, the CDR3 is TGTGCCAGCAGCAGTATCGGTGGGGGTTTCACTGAAGCTTTCTTT. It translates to CASSSIGGGFTEAFF.

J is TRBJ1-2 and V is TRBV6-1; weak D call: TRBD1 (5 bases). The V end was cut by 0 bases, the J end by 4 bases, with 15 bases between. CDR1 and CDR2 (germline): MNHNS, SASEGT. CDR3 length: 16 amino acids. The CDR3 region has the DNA TGTGCCAGCAGTGAAGCGTGGGGGGATTCGATCTATGGCTACACCTTC. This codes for CASSEAWGDSIYGYTF.

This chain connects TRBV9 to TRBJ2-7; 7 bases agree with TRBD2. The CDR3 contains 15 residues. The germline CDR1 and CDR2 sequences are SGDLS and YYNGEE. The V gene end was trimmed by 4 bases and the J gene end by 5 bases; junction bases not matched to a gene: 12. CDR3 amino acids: CASSPLPGGNHEQYF. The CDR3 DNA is TGTGCCAGCAGCCCACTACCGGGAGGAAATCACGAGCAGTACTTC.

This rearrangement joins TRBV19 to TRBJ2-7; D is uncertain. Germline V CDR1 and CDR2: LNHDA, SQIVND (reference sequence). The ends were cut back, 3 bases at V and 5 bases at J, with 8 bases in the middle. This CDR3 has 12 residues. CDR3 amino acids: CASSMGSDEQYF. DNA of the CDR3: TGTGCCAGTAGTATGGGGTCGGACGAGCAGTACTTC.

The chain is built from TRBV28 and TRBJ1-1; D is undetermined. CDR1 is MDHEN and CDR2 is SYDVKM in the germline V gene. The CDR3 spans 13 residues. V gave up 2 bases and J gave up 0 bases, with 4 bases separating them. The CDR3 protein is CASSLAVNTEAFF. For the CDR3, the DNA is TGTGCCAGCAGTTTAGCGGTGAACACTGAAGCTTTCTTT. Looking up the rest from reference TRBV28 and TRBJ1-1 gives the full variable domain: DVKVTQSSRYLVKRTGEKVFLECVQDMDHENMFWYRQDPGLGLRLIYFSYDVKMKEKGDIPEGYSVSREKKERFSLILESASTNQTSMYLCASSLAVNTEAFFGQGTRLTVV.

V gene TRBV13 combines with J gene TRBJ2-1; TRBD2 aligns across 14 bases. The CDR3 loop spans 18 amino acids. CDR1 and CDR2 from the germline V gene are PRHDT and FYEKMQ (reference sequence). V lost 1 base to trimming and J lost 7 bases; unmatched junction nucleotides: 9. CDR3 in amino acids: CASSLEGLAGADGNEQFF. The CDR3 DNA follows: TGTGCCAGCAGCTTAGAGGGACTAGCGGGGGCAGATGGGAATGAGCAGTTCTTC.

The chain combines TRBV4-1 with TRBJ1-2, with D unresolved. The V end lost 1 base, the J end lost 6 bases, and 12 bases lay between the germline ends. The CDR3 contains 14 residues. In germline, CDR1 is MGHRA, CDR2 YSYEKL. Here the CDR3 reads CASSQGRQADGYTF. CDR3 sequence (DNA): TGCGCCAGCAGCCAAGGGCGGCAGGCCGATGGCTACACCTTC.

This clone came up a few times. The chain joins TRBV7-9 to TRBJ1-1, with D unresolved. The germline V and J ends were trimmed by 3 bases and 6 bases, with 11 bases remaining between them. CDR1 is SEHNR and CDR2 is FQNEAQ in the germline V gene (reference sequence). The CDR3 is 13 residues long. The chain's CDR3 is CASSFYSLAEAFF. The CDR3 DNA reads TGTGCCAGCAGCTTCTACAGTCTTGCTGAAGCTTTCTTT.

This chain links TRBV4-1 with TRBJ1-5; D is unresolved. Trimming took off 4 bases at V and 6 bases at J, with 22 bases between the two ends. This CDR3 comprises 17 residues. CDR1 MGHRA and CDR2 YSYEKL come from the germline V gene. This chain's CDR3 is CASSPAPEAQSGQPQHF. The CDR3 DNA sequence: TGCGCCAGCAGCCCAGCCCCGGAAGCCCAGTCAGGTCAGCCCCAGCATTTT.

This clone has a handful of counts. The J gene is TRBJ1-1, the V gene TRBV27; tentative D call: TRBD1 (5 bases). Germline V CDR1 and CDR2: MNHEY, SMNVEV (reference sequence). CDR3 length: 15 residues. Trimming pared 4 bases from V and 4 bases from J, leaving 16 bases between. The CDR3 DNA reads TGTGCCAGCAGTTACACCCCAGCTGGGGGCACTGAAGCTTTCTTT. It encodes CASSYTPAGGTEAFF.

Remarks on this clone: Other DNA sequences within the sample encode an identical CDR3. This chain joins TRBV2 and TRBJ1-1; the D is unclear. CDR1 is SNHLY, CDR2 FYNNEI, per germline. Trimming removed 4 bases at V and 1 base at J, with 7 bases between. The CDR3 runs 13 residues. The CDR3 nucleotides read TGTGCCAGCAGTGCGGCAGCGAACACTGAAGCTTTCTTT. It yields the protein CASSAAANTEAFF.

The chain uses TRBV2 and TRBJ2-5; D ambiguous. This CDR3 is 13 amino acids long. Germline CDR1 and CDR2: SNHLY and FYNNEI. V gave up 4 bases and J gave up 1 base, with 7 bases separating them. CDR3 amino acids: CASSGQAQETQYF. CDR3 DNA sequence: TGTGCCAGCAGTGGCCAGGCCCAAGAGACCCAGTACTTC.

The CDR3 nucleotides are TGTGCCAGCAGTTTGAAGGGACTTTCCCTCCACTTT. Translation: CASSLKGLSLHF. The V gene is TRBV27, the J gene TRBJ1-6; weak D call: TRBD1 (5 bases). V lost 3 bases, J lost 14 bases, and 11 bases lay in between. The CDR3 runs to 12 residues. Germline V gene sequence: CDR1 MNHEY, CDR2 SMNVEV (reference sequence).

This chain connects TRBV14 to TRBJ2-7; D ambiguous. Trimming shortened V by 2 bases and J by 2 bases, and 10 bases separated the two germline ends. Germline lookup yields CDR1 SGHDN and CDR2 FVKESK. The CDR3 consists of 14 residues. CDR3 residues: CASSQIRGPYEQYF. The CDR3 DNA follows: TGTGCCAGCAGCCAAATTCGCGGTCCCTACGAGCAGTACTTC.

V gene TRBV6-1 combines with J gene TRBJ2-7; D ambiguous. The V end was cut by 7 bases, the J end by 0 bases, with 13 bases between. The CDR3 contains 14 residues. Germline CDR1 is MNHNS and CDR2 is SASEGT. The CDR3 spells CASTTGPSSYEQYF. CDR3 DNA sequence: TGTGCCAGCACCACTGGACCCTCCTCCTACGAGCAGTACTTC.

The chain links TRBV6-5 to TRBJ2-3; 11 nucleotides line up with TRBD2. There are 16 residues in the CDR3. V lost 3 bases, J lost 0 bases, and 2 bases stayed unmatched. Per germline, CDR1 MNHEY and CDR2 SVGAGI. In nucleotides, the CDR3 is TGTGCCAGCAGTTATCTAGCGGGAGGTAGCACAGATACGCAGTATTTT. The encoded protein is CASSYLAGGSTDTQYF.

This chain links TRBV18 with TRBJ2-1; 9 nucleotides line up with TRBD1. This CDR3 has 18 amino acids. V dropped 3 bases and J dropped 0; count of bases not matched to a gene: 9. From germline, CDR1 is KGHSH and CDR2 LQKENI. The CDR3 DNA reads TGTGCCAGCTCACCTCTTCCCGGACAGGGGAGCTCCTACAATGAGCAGTTCTTC. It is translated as CASSPLPGQGSSYNEQFF.

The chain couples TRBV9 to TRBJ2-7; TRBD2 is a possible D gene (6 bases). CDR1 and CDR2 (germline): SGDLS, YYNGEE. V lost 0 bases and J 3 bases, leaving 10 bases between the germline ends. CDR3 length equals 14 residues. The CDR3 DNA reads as TGTGCCAGCAGCGTAGATGGGGGGAACTACGAGCAGTACTTC. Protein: CASSVDGGNYEQYF.

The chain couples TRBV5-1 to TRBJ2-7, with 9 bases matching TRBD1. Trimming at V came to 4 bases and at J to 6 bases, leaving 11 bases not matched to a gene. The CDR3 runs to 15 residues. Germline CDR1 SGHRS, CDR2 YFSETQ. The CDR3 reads CASSPAGQGWIEQYF. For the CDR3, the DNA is TGCGCCAGCAGCCCCGCAGGACAGGGGTGGATCGAGCAGTACTTC.